This TCR beta chain originates from a study of control samples from healthy donors and cancer patients. The V end lost 2 bases, the J end lost 7 bases, and 15 bases lay between the germline ends. The germline V gene encodes CDR1 MNHEY and CDR2 SVGEGT. The CDR3 has 15 residues. Repertoires were generated with immunoSEQ multiplex PCR, while TCRdb's copy carries only in-frame clones and drops some. The table includes about 57,000 clones, around 94% detected once. The source is a man aged 25 to 40 in good health. The sequenced material came from blood. The V and J genes are TRBV6-2 or TRBV6-3 and TRBJ1-5, with D possibly matching TRBD1 (6 bases). The CDR3 DNA is TGTGCCAGCAGTTACACCCCAGGGGCCCCCCAGCCCCAGCATTTT. It yields the protein CASSYTPGAPQPQHF.